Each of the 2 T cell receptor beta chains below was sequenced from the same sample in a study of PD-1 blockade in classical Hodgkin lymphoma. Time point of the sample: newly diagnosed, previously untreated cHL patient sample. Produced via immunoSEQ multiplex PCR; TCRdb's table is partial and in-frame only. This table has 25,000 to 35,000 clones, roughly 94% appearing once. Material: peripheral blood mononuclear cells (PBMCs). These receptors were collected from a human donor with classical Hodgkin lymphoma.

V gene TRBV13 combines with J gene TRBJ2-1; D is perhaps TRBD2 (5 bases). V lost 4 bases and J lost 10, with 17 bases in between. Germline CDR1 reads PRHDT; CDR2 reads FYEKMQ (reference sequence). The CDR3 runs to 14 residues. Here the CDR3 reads CASSSQTGSKEQFF. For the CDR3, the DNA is TGTGCCAGCAGCTCCCAGACTGGGAGCAAGGAGCAGTTCTTC.

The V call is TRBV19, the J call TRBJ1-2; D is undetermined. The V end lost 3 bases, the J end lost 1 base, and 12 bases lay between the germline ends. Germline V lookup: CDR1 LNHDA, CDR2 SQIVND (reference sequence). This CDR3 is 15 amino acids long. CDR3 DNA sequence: TGTGCCAGTAGTATCCCCGGAGGTTTTAACTATGGCTACACCTTC. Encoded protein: CASSIPGGFNYGYTF.